The sequence of this T cell receptor (beta chain) was determined in a study of blood T cell repertoires in COVID-19. Across the study: Nucleic acid was either cDNA or gDNA, and it came from T cells, B-cell-depleted T cells, or PBMCs.

The participants were between about 18 and 90 years old and came from 24 US areas. Repertoires were generated with immunoSEQ multiplex PCR, while TCRdb's copy carries only in-frame clones and drops some. Here the sample spans about 360,000 clones, approximately 86% being singletons. The sequencing input was PBMCs or T cells enriched from blood (not recorded which). This TCR was sampled from a woman aged 40 to 55 with acute COVID-19.

The CDR3 region is CASSENWTGGLFGYTF. Written as DNA, the CDR3 is TGTGCCAGCAGCGAAAATTGGACAGGGGGTTTGTTTGGCTACACCTTC. The chain has TRBV2 and TRBJ1-2; 10 positions match TRBD1. J gave up 7 bases and V 6 bases, and 14 bases lay outside the gene matches. There are 16 residues in the CDR3. Germline CDR1 is SNHLY and CDR2 is FYNNEI.